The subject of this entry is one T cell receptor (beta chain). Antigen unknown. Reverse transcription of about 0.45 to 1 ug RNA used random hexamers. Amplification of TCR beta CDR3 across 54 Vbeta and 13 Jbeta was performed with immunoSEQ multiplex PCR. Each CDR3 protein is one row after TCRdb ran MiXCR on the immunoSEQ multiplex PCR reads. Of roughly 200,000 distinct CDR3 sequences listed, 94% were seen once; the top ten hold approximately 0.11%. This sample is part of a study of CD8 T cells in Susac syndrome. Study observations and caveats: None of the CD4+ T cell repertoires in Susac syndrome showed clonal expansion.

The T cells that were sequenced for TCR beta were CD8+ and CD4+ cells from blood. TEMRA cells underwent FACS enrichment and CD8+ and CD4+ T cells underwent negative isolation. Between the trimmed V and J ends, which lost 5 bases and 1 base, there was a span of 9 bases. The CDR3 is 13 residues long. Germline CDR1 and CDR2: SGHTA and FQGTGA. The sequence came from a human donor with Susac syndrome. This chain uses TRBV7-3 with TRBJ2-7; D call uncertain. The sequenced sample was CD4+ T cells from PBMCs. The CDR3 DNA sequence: TGTGCCAGCAGCCCGACGGATTCCTACGAGCAGTACTTC. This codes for CASSPTDSYEQYF.